Presented here are 29 T cell receptor beta chains from one specimen sequenced in a study of human T cells and chemical hapten exposure. TCRdb re-called the 5' RACE reads with MiXCR, one entry per CDR3 protein. The table lists 80,000 or so distinct CDR3 sequences, around a sixth of them singletons. The authors' total RNA extraction used unfractionated whole blood. These receptors all stem from a female donor in good health.

This clonotype turned up a few times. The V gene is TRBV27, the J gene TRBJ2-3; 8 nucleotides match TRBD2. Germline V gives CDR1 MNHEY, CDR2 SMNVEV (reference sequence). V was pared by 1 base and J by 0 bases, with 9 bases of the junction left unmatched. This CDR3 has 18 amino acids. The CDR3 region has the DNA TGTGCCAGCAGTTTATTCGGGCGGGGGGCGCTTAGCACAGATACGCAGTATTTT. It specifies CASSLFGRGALSTDTQYF.

This clonotype was detected a few times. The genes are TRBV6-6 and TRBJ2-1, with a possible D match to TRBD2 (6 bases). The length of the CDR3 is 15 residues. In germline, CDR1 is MNHNY, CDR2 SVGAGI (reference sequence). V was clipped by 2 bases and J by 5 bases, with 13 bases between them. The CDR3 sequence is CASSYGRGLNNEQFF. The CDR3 nucleotides are TGTGCCAGCAGTTACGGGCGGGGCCTAAACAATGAGCAGTTCTTC.

The chain employs TRBV2 and TRBJ2-1; possible D gene TRBD1, 6 bases. The V end was cut by 7 bases, the J end by 5 bases, with 12 bases between. There are 13 residues in the CDR3. Germline CDR1 SNHLY, CDR2 FYNNEI. Written as DNA, the CDR3 is TGTGCCAGCAAATTCGACAGGAACAATGAGCAGTTCTTC. The encoded protein is CASKFDRNNEQFF.

The chain carries TRBV4-3 and TRBJ2-6; 7 bases are shared with TRBD2. Per the germline V gene, CDR1 is LGHNA and CDR2 is YSLEER. The CDR3 loop spans 16 amino acids. Trimming at V came to 0 bases and at J to 4 bases, leaving 3 bases not matched to a gene. This CDR3 is CASSQESGRGANVLTF. DNA for the CDR3: TGCGCCAGCAGCCAAGAATCCGGGAGGGGGGCCAACGTCCTGACTTTC.

This rearrangement joins TRBV20-1 to TRBJ2-3, with a tentative D call TRBD2 (7 bases). Germline lookup yields CDR1 DFQATT and CDR2 SNEGSKA (reference sequence). This CDR3 has 15 amino acids. Trimming removed 5 bases from V and 2 bases from J, with 17 bases in between. The CDR3 nucleotides are TGCAGTGCTCTCACGAGGGGGAGGGCCACAGATACGCAGTATTTT. Translating it yields CSALTRGRATDTQYF.

V usage is TRBV28 and J usage is TRBJ2-3; the D gene could be TRBD1 or TRBD2 (5 bases each). The CDR3 loop spans 13 amino acids. V lost 3 bases to trimming and J lost 3 bases, with 7 bases between them. CDR1 and CDR2 (germline): MDHEN, SYDVKM. The CDR3 DNA is TGTGCCAGCAGTTTCTGGGGGACAGATACGCAGTATTTT. This translates into CASSFWGTDTQYF.

This clonotype turned up a few times. The chain joins TRBV12-3 or TRBV12-4 to TRBJ1-1, with 8 bases identical to TRBD1. J was trimmed by 1 base and V by 6 bases; bases with no gene match: 7. The CDR3 is made up of 15 amino acids. CDR3 protein: CASSATGGANTEAFF. Written as DNA, the CDR3 is TGTGCCAGCAGCGCTACAGGGGGGGCGAACACTGAAGCTTTCTTT.

The rearrangement joins TRBV5-1 to TRBJ2-1; 14 bases match TRBD2. From germline, CDR1 is SGHRS and CDR2 YFSETQ. V was clipped by 0 bases and J by 10 bases; unmatched bases: 3. This CDR3 has 15 amino acids. CDR3 region: CASSLEGTSGSEQFF. The CDR3 nucleotides read TGCGCCAGCAGCTTGGAGGGGACTAGCGGGAGCGAGCAGTTCTTC.

This clonotype is labeled as medium-sized (0.01 to 0.1%). The chain recombines TRBV7-2 with TRBJ1-4, with TRBD1 matching 8 bases. Germline V gene data show CDR1 as SGHTA and CDR2 as FQGNSA. Trimming cost V 2 bases and J 4 bases; bases outside gene matches: 3. CDR3 length: 15 residues. The CDR3, as DNA: TGTGCCAGCAGCTTAACAGGGGGGTTTAATGAAAAACTGTTTTTT. Translating it yields CASSLTGGFNEKLFF.

The sample holds a few counts of this clonotype. The chain combines TRBV20-1 with TRBJ2-7; 7 bases match TRBD1. Germline lookup yields CDR1 DFQATT and CDR2 SNEGSKA (reference sequence). The CDR3 has 13 residues. The CDR3 loop is CSALTTGTGEQYF. DNA for the CDR3: TGCAGCGCCCTGACGACAGGGACGGGCGAGCAGTACTTC.

V gene TRBV6-6 combines with J gene TRBJ2-1; D unresolved. Germline V lookup: CDR1 MNHNY, CDR2 SVGAGI (reference sequence). The CDR3 has 12 residues. The V end was cut by 6 bases, the J end by 4 bases, with 7 bases between. CDR3 sequence reads: CASRPRYNEQFF. CDR3 in DNA: TGTGCCAGCAGACCCCGATACAATGAGCAGTTCTTC.

This clonotype has only a few counts. The chain uses TRBV12-3 or TRBV12-4 and TRBJ2-6; 7 nucleotides line up with TRBD1. With V trimmed by 4 bases and J by 0 bases, 6 bases remained unmatched. The CDR3 sequence is 17 residues long. CDR3 residues: CASSSRDSGSGANVLTF. CDR3 DNA: TGTGCCAGCAGTTCCCGGGACAGCGGCTCTGGGGCCAACGTCCTGACTTTC.

This rearrangement joins TRBV20-1 to TRBJ1-5; D is ambiguous. Germline CDR1 reads DFQATT; CDR2 reads SNEGSKA (reference sequence). The length of the CDR3 is 15 residues. The V end was cut by 0 bases, the J end by 2 bases, with 11 bases between. CDR3 protein: CSARESGWGNQPQHF. The CDR3 bases are TGCAGTGCTAGAGAGTCAGGTTGGGGCAATCAGCCCCAGCATTTT.

The V and J genes are TRBV29-1 and TRBJ2-1; TRBD1 aligns across 8 bases. Germline loops: CDR1 SQVTM, CDR2 ANQGSEA. The length of the CDR3 is 14 residues. The V segment lost 6 bases and the J segment 5 bases; nucleotides outside the gene matches: 9. This CDR3 is CSVRDRGVDNEQFF. CDR3 sequence (DNA): TGCAGCGTCCGCGACAGGGGTGTTGACAATGAGCAGTTCTTC.

This clonotype was counted only a few times. The CDR3 coding sequence is TGTGCCAGCTCACCAGAAGAGTTGGAAGATACGCAGTATTTT. It yields the protein CASSPEELEDTQYF. This chain connects TRBV18 to TRBJ2-3; D gene unclear. Germline CDR1 is KGHSH and CDR2 is LQKENI. The V gene lost 2 bases and the J gene lost 5 bases, with 11 bases spanning the gap. The CDR3 spans 14 residues.

The chain employs TRBV11-2 and TRBJ2-1; perhaps TRBD2 as D (6 bases). Trimming removed 4 bases from V and 5 bases from J, with 12 bases in between. The CDR3 extends over 14 amino acids. Germline V gene lookup returns CDR1 SGHAT and CDR2 FQNNGV. CDR3 region: CASSSWTTNNEQFF. Here the CDR3 DNA reads TGTGCCAGCAGCTCTTGGACTACCAACAATGAGCAGTTCTTC.

The chain recombines TRBV29-1 with TRBJ1-5; the D is unclear. V was shortened by 3 bases and J by 5 bases, with 8 bases between the two germline ends. This CDR3 has 12 residues. The germline CDR1 and CDR2 sequences are SQVTM and ANQGSEA. Here the CDR3 DNA reads TGCAGCGTTGAGTCAGAAGATCAGCCCCAGCATTTT. Translating it yields CSVESEDQPQHF.

This clonotype was seen only a few times. The chain couples TRBV5-1 to TRBJ2-7, with a weak D call TRBD1 (6 bases). The length of the CDR3 is 14 residues. Between the trimmed V and J ends, which lost 5 bases and 2 bases, there was a span of 14 bases. Germline V gene lookup returns CDR1 SGHRS and CDR2 YFSETQ. CDR3 coding DNA: TGCGCCAGCAGTCCCGACAGGTTTCCCTACGAGCAGTACTTC. Translation gives CASSPDRFPYEQYF.

This clonotype was counted a few times. This sequence joins TRBV29-1 and TRBJ1-2; 7 bases are shared with TRBD1. The CDR3 runs 12 residues. V gave up 3 bases and J gave up 6 bases; unmatched junction bases: 4. Germline V gene lookup returns CDR1 SQVTM and CDR2 ANQGSEA. The CDR3 loop reads CSVDLRGDGYTF. CDR3 bases: TGCAGCGTTGATCTCAGGGGGGATGGCTACACCTTC.

The genes are TRBV7-8 and TRBJ2-7, with 11 positions matching TRBD2. The CDR3 extends over 16 amino acids. J lost 6 bases, V lost 6 bases, and 13 bases had no gene match. Germline CDR1 and CDR2: SGHVS and FQNEAQ. Here the CDR3 DNA reads TGTGCCAGCAGTCTTCAGTTAGCGGGGGGGCGTGGCGAGCAGTACTTC. It translates to CASSLQLAGGRGEQYF.

This chain connects TRBV7-2 to TRBJ2-1, with D perhaps matching TRBD1 (5 bases). The germline V and J ends were trimmed by 5 bases and 4 bases, with 15 bases remaining between them. CDR1 and CDR2 (germline): SGHTA, FQGNSA. The CDR3 length is 15 residues. This CDR3 reads CASSPPGWGYNEQFF. CDR3 nucleotide sequence: TGTGCCAGCAGCCCACCAGGGTGGGGATACAATGAGCAGTTCTTC.

This clonotype was counted a few times. The rearrangement uses TRBV2 and TRBJ1-1; possible D gene TRBD1, 5 bases. The V gene's germline CDR1 is SNHLY and CDR2 FYNNEI. Trimming left V 7 bases short and J 4 bases short, with 13 bases between. The CDR3 spans 13 residues. As DNA, the CDR3 is TGTGCCAGCAACCGGGGCGGGGTCACTGAAGCTTTCTTT. Its translation: CASNRGGVTEAFF.

This clonotype has at least ten counts. The J gene is TRBJ1-1, the V gene TRBV3-1; a possible D gene is TRBD1 (5 bases). The CDR3 loop spans 14 amino acids. V dropped 5 bases and J dropped 11 bases, with 21 bases sitting between them. Germline lookup yields CDR1 LGHDT and CDR2 YNNKEL (reference sequence). The CDR3 spells CASSAREAGGAAFF. The CDR3 DNA reads TGTGCCAGCAGCGCCCGGGAGGCCGGGGGAGCGGCTTTCTTT.

V gene TRBV6-6 combines with J gene TRBJ2-1; D unresolved. Germline CDR1 is MNHNY and CDR2 is SVGAGI (reference sequence). This CDR3 is 14 amino acids long. The V and J ends lost 0 bases and 7 bases respectively, with 10 bases between them. CDR3 DNA sequence: TGTGCCAGCAGTTACTCGGTCGGGTGGAATGAGCAGTTCTTC. Translating gives CASSYSVGWNEQFF.

This clonotype has a count of ten or more. The chain employs TRBV29-1 and TRBJ1-1; 7 positions agree with TRBD1. Trimming at V came to 5 bases and at J to 1 base, leaving 4 bases not matched to a gene. Germline CDR1 is SQVTM and CDR2 is ANQGSEA. There are 13 residues in the CDR3. The CDR3 bases are TGCAGCGTTAGACAGGGCTCGAACACTGAAGCTTTCTTT. It translates to CSVRQGSNTEAFF.

The chain recombines TRBV27 with TRBJ1-1; TRBD1 might be the D (5 bases). There are 14 residues in the CDR3. Germline CDR1 MNHEY, CDR2 SMNVEV (reference sequence). V lost 2 bases, J lost 1 base, and 8 bases lay in between. The CDR3 loop reads CASSLIGGNTEAFF. CDR3 nucleotides: TGTGCCAGCAGTTTAATCGGGGGGAACACTGAAGCTTTCTTT.

The J gene is TRBJ2-5, the V gene TRBV12-5, with D tentatively TRBD2 (6 bases). The CDR3 loop spans 16 amino acids. Trimming removed 2 bases from V and 1 base from J, with 14 bases in between. Germline V gene lookup returns CDR1 LGHNT and CDR2 FRNRAP. As DNA, the CDR3 is TGTGCTAGTGGTTTGTCGTTTAGCGGATGCCAAGAGACCCAGTACTTC. It encodes CASGLSFSGCQETQYF.

This clonotype came up many times. V gene TRBV4-1 combines with J gene TRBJ2-1; 7 bases align to TRBD2. J was trimmed by 1 base and V by 0 bases; bases with no gene match: 6. Germline V gene lookup returns CDR1 MGHRA and CDR2 YSYEKL. The CDR3 is 17 residues long. The CDR3 DNA sequence: TGCGCCAGCAGCCAAGACGGGAGGTGGTCATCCTACAATGAGCAGTTCTTC. It translates to CASSQDGRWSSYNEQFF.

This chain uses TRBV5-1 with TRBJ2-7, with a possible D match to TRBD1 (5 bases). The ends were cut back, 7 bases at V and 0 bases at J, with 11 bases in the middle. The CDR3 covers 13 residues. CDR1 and CDR2 from the germline V gene are SGHRS and YFSETQ. CDR3 DNA sequence: TGCGCCAGCGGTACAGGAGACTCCTACGAGCAGTACTTC. It codes for CASGTGDSYEQYF.